This T cell receptor beta chain is drawn from a study of human T cells and chemical hapten exposure. Broader study findings: Having alopecia, donors may respond immunologically unlike healthy people.

Sample time point: pre-sensitization, week 0. Treatment noted: therapeutic diphenylcyclopropenone sensitization with weekly scalp DPC. The CDR3 spans 15 residues. Germline-derived CDR1 and CDR2 are SGHAT and FQDESV (reference sequence). V was clipped by 2 bases and J by 5 bases; unmatched bases: 9. Via MiXCR, TCRdb re-called the RACE reads, giving one row per CDR3 protein. The sample holds 200,000 to 300,000 distinct CDR3 sequences, about 9% seen once. This clonotype was seen a few times. The antigen remains unidentified. The chain employs TRBV11-1 and TRBJ2-7; 7 positions match TRBD2. The origin of this receptor is a woman aged 40 to 55 with alopecia areata. Some clones in this sample may be carry-over from other donors' samples. The source was whole blood, collected in connection with sensitization to the hapten diphenylcyclopropenone (DPC). This chain's CDR3 is CASSLLTSSAHEQYF. In DNA, the CDR3 is TGTGCCAGCAGCTTATTGACTAGCAGTGCCCACGAGCAGTACTTC. The whole variable domain, filled in from reference TRBV11-1 and TRBJ2-7, reads EAEVAQSPRYKITEKSQAVAFWCDPISGHATLYWYRQILGQGPELLVQFQDESVVDDSQLPKDRFSAERLKGVDSTLKIQPAELGDSAMYLCASSLLTSSAHEQYFGPGTRLTVT.